This T cell receptor beta chain comes out of a study of human T cells and chemical hapten exposure. Study context: Recorded diagnoses among the mostly female patients were alopecia areata, totalis or universalis.

Trimming stripped 2 bases from V and 3 bases from J, with 5 bases between. CDR3 length: 13 amino acids. This clonotype was counted ten times or more. Time point in this sample: patch test 3, about 24 weeks after DPC sensitization. Treatment noted: therapeutic diphenylcyclopropenone sensitization with weekly scalp DPC. The study drew its donors from alopecia patients who were 18 to 70 years old and suitable for DPC. The library tagged each cDNA molecule with unique molecular identifiers. Per the authors' pipeline: Sample TCR totals centred on a median of 95,638, ranging about 20,000 to 700,000. TCRdb reprocessed the RACE reads with MiXCR, giving one entry per CDR3 protein. TCRdb's processing, not the authors' own work, is the source of the V and J calls. The data hold 60,000 to 65,000 distinct CDR3 sequences, with approximately 11% observed a single time.

The clonotype was recovered from a woman aged 25 to 39 with alopecia areata. Some clones in this sample may be carry-over from other donors' samples. The material was whole blood, obtained in connection with sensitization to the hapten diphenylcyclopropenone (DPC). The rearrangement uses TRBV5-7 and TRBJ2-2; D call uncertain. TRBV5-7 is placed among ORFs of uncertain function. The CDR3 spells CASSFGDTGELFF. The CDR3 DNA is TGTGCCAGCAGCTTTGGAGACACCGGGGAGCTGTTTTTT.